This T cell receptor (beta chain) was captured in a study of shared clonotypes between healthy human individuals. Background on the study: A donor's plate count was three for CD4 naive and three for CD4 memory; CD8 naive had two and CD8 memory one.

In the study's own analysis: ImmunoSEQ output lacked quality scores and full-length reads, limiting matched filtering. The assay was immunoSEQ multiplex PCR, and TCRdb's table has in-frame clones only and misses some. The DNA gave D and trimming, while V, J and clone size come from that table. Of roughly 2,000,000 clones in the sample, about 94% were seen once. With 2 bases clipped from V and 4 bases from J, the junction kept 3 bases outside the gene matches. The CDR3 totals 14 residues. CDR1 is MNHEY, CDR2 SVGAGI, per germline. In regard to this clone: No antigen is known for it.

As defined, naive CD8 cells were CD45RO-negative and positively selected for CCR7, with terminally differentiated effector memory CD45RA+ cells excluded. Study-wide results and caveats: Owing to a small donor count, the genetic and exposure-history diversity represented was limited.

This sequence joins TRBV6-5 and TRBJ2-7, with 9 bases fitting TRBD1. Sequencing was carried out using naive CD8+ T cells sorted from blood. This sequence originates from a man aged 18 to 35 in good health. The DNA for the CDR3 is TGTGCCAGCAGTTACGGGACAGGGTGGTACGAGCAGTACTTC. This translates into CASSYGTGWYEQYF.